This is a list of T cell receptor beta chains from one sample in a study of T cells after yellow fever vaccination. One entry per CDR3 protein, called by TCRdb with MiXCR from the 5' RACE reads. Of 500,000 to 650,000 distinct CDR3 sequences detected, 10% to 15% appear once; the ten largest clones hold 15%. The source material was PBMCs, sampled on the day of the yellow fever booster vaccination. The receptor source for this set is a man aged 30-40 years who received the YFV17D yellow fever vaccine. The CDR3 runs from the conserved cysteine through the conserved F or W. D genes are given only for firm matches. Rows give clone size only sometimes, using once, few, many, or a class for an expanded clone.

V	J	size	D	length	DNA	CDR3
TRBV29-1	TRBJ2-7	few	NA	13	TGCAGCGTTGCGGACCTTCCGGGCTACGAGCAGTACTTC	CSVADLPGYEQYF
TRBV5-1	TRBJ2-1	few	TRBD2	19	TGCGCCAGCAGATATGGACTAGCGGGAGCCCCGACACTGAACAATGAGCAGTTCTTC	CASRYGLAGAPTLNNEQFF
TRBV19	TRBJ1-1	NA	TRBD1	13	TGTGCCAGAACAGGGGGCAAGGTAACTGAAGCTTTCTTT	CARTGGKVTEAFF
TRBV11-2	TRBJ2-7	few	TRBD2	16	TGTGCCAGCAGCTTCACAGTGGGACTAGCGGGAGTCGAGCAGTACTTC	CASSFTVGLAGVEQYF
TRBV28	TRBJ2-4	few	NA	14	TGTGCCAGCAGTCCCTCTGGGGGAAGCAACATTCAGTACTTC	CASSPSGGSNIQYF
TRBV12-3/TRBV12-4	TRBJ2-3	NA	NA	12	TGTGCCAGCAGTGGACCCCCGAATACGCAGTATTTT	CASSGPPNTQYF
TRBV5-1	TRBJ2-7	many	TRBD1	16	TGCGCCAGCAGCCTGCTACAGGGGGCGTTTTCCTACGAGCAGTACTTC	CASSLLQGAFSYEQYF
TRBV11-2	TRBJ1-6	NA	NA	18	TGTGCCAGCAGCTTAGAGGGGGGTGGGGGGTACTATAATTCACCCCTCCACTTT	CASSLEGGGGYYNSPLHF
TRBV20-1	TRBJ2-3	NA	NA	17	TGCAGTGCTAGAGTTGGTAGCGGAGCCCCTAGCACAGATACGCAGTATTTT	CSARVGSGAPSTDTQYF
TRBV12-3/TRBV12-4	TRBJ1-6	NA	TRBD1	14	TGTGCCAGCAGCACCGGGACAGACAATTCACCCCTCCACTTT	CASSTGTDNSPLHF
TRBV6-5	TRBJ1-5	few	NA	16	TGTGCCAGCAGTTACAGGGCAGGGGTTAGCAATCAGCCCCAGCATTTT	CASSYRAGVSNQPQHF
TRBV5-5	TRBJ2-5	NA	TRBD2	14	TGTGCCAGCAAAGGGACTAGCTTTCAAGAGACCCAGTACTTC	CASKGTSFQETQYF
TRBV7-2	TRBJ2-7	many	NA	12	TGTGCCAGCAGCTTAGAGTTAGGGGAGCAGTACTTC	CASSLELGEQYF
TRBV7-2	TRBJ2-5	few	TRBD2	15	TGTGCCAGCAGTCGGACTAGCTCAGTCGGGGAGACCCAGTACTTC	CASSRTSSVGETQYF
TRBV9	TRBJ1-1	many	NA	13	TGTGCCAGCAGCGTCGGGAAGAACACTGAAGCTTTCTTT	CASSVGKNTEAFF
TRBV18	TRBJ2-1	NA	TRBD2	15	TGTGCCAGCTCCCAAACTAGCGGGGGTAACAATGAGCAGTTCTTC	CASSQTSGGNNEQFF
TRBV12-3/TRBV12-4	TRBJ1-5	NA	NA	13	TGTGCCAGCAGTTTAAAAGGGTATCAGCCCCAGCATTTT	CASSLKGYQPQHF
TRBV10-3	TRBJ2-2	few	NA	14	TGTGCCATCAAAGGCGGGACTGGTCACGGGGAGCTGTTTTTT	CAIKGGTGHGELFF
TRBV10-3	TRBJ1-1	NA	TRBD1	12	TGTGCCATCAGTGAAGGGACAGGGGAAGCTTTCTTT	CAISEGTGEAFF
TRBV6-1	TRBJ1-2	few	NA	12	TGTGCCAGCAACAGGGTGATGAGCGGCTACACCTTC	CASNRVMSGYTF
TRBV20-1	TRBJ1-1	NA	TRBD1	11	TGCAGTGCTAGAGGACAGGGTGAAGCTTTCTTT	CSARGQGEAFF
TRBV20-1	TRBJ2-4	few	TRBD2	16	TGCAGTGCTAGAGATCTGGGCGGGAGGGCCCCAAACATTCAGTACTTC	CSARDLGGRAPNIQYF
TRBV24-1	TRBJ2-1	NA	TRBD1	15	TGTGCCACCAGTGCTACAGGGGCAACCTACAATGAGCAGTTCTTC	CATSATGATYNEQFF
TRBV10-3	TRBJ1-2	few	NA	13	TGTGCCATCCGGGGCCCGGACGTCTATGGCTACACCTTC	CAIRGPDVYGYTF
TRBV24-1	TRBJ1-2	few	NA	12	TGTGCCACCAGTGCCGAAGGTGATGGCTACACCTTC	CATSAEGDGYTF
TRBV19	TRBJ2-7	few	TRBD2	14	TGTGCCAGTACCACCCGGGAGGCCCCCTACGAGCAGTACTTC	CASTTREAPYEQYF
TRBV6-5	TRBJ1-1	few	NA	15	TGTGCCAGCAGTTTAGCGGGACGGCCGAGAACTGAAGCTTTCTTT	CASSLAGRPRTEAFF
TRBV3-1	TRBJ2-5	NA	TRBD2	15	TGTGCCTGCTCCCAAGGCACCGGGAGGAAAGAGACCCAGTACTTC	CACSQGTGRKETQYF
TRBV27	TRBJ1-4	NA	NA	15	TGTGCCAGCAGTTTATCACCAGGGGTGGGTGAAAAACTGTTTTTT	CASSLSPGVGEKLFF
TRBV7-9	TRBJ2-3	few	NA	15	TGTGCCAGCAACCCGCCCGAGGCAAGGGTAGATACGCAGTATTTT	CASNPPEARVDTQYF
TRBV29-1	TRBJ2-4	NA	NA	13	TGCAGCGCTGAGGGGGACCCGATAAACATTCAGTACTTC	CSAEGDPINIQYF
TRBV7-2	TRBJ1-4	NA	NA	16	TGTGCCAGCAGCTCCGGTTCCGGAAGGGTAGGAGAAAAACTGTTTTTT	CASSSGSGRVGEKLFF
TRBV9	TRBJ2-5	NA	TRBD2	16	TGTGCCAGCAGCGCCCACCTAGCGGGAGATGGGGAGACCCAGTACTTC	CASSAHLAGDGETQYF
TRBV10-3	TRBJ2-3	NA	TRBD1	15	TGTGCCATCTGCCGGGACAGGCCCGTCACAGATACGCAGTATTTT	CAICRDRPVTDTQYF
TRBV12-3/TRBV12-4	TRBJ1-5	few	NA	14	TGTGCCAGCAGTTTGGGCCGCTACAATCAGCCCCAGCATTTT	CASSLGRYNQPQHF
TRBV7-9	TRBJ2-5	NA	NA	13	TGTGCCAGCAGACAAGGACAGCAAGAGACCCAGTACTTC	CASRQGQQETQYF
TRBV20-1	TRBJ1-1	few	NA	14	TGCAGTGCTAGAGATGGTGCGGGGCCGCTCGAAGCTTTCTTT	CSARDGAGPLEAFF
TRBV7-8	TRBJ1-1	NA	TRBD1	18	TGTGCCAGCACCAAAAGGGACAGGGGGCAGGGGTTGAACACTGAAGCTTTCTTT	CASTKRDRGQGLNTEAFF
TRBV29-1	TRBJ2-2	many	NA	13	TGCAGCGGAACCGGGACCCCCACCGGGGAGCTGTTTTTT	CSGTGTPTGELFF
TRBV6-5	TRBJ1-4	few	NA	16	TGTGCCAGCAGTTACTCGAGGCTCACAGGAGGAGAAAAACTGTTTTTT	CASSYSRLTGGEKLFF
TRBV28	TRBJ2-7	many	TRBD2	15	TGTGCCAGCAGTTACGGACTAGCGGGAGGCTACGAGCAGTACTTC	CASSYGLAGGYEQYF
TRBV21-1	TRBJ2-7	many	NA	18	TGTGCCAGCAGCAAGAATTCGTCTAGCGGGAGGATGTCCTACGAGCAGTACTTC	CASSKNSSSGRMSYEQYF
TRBV20-1	TRBJ2-5	few	TRBD1	12	TGCAGTGCTCACAGGGGTGGGGAGACCCAGTACTTC	CSAHRGGETQYF
TRBV5-1	TRBJ2-1	NA	TRBD1	14	TGCGCCAGCAGCGTCGGGACAGGGGCCGACGAGCAGTTCTTC	CASSVGTGADEQFF
TRBV6-1	TRBJ2-7	NA	NA	16	TGTGCCAGCAGTCAGAGTACGGGACACATATGGGGAGAGCAGTACTTC	CASSQSTGHIWGEQYF
TRBV12-3/TRBV12-4	TRBJ1-4	few	NA	15	TGTGCCAGCACTGCCCTAGGGGTTACTAATGAAAAACTGTTTTTT	CASTALGVTNEKLFF
TRBV5-6	TRBJ2-1	few	NA	12	TGTGCCAGCAGCGCCCTACTTGGGGAGCAGTTCTTC	CASSALLGEQFF
TRBV9	TRBJ2-6	NA	NA	16	TGTGCCAGCAGCACAAGTGGCCCCTCTGGGGCCAACGTCCTGACTTTC	CASSTSGPSGANVLTF
TRBV20-1	TRBJ2-3	NA	NA	15	TGCAGTGCGAGTAGGACAGCGATAGGCACAGATACGCAGTATTTT	CSASRTAIGTDTQYF
TRBV7-4	TRBJ2-5	few	NA	16	TGTGCCAGCAGCGTTCTTATGCAAGCGTACCAAGAGACCCAGTACTTC	CASSVLMQAYQETQYF
TRBV7-9	TRBJ1-3	few	NA	17	TGTGCCAGCAGCTTAGAGGCAGGCTTCCTCTCTGGAAACACCATATATTTT	CASSLEAGFLSGNTIYF
TRBV4-3	TRBJ2-1	NA	TRBD2	18	TGCGCCAGCAGCCAAGAGGGACTAGCGGGGAGCTCCTACAATGAGCAGTTCTTC	CASSQEGLAGSSYNEQFF
TRBV29-1	TRBJ2-7	NA	NA	12	TGCAGCGTTCAGGGACGGGAGTACGAGCAGTACTTC	CSVQGREYEQYF
TRBV12-3/TRBV12-4	TRBJ2-5	NA	NA	15	TGTGCCAGCAGTTTATCCGAAGGGTTACAAGAGACCCAGTACTTC	CASSLSEGLQETQYF
TRBV20-1	TRBJ2-7	few	NA	13	TGCAGTGCTGGGACTGGGGGGCAGCAAGAGCAGTACTTC	CSAGTGGQQEQYF
TRBV6-5	TRBJ2-7	few	TRBD2	15	TGTGCCAGCAGTTACCTGACTAGCGGGAAGGTCGAGCAGTACTTC	CASSYLTSGKVEQYF
TRBV12-3/TRBV12-4	TRBJ1-4	NA	NA	14	TGTGCCAGCAGTCGGGCCAGGGGAGGTGAAAAACTGTTTTTT	CASSRARGGEKLFF
TRBV3-1	TRBJ2-7	few	NA	13	TGTGCCAGCAGCCTCCTAAGGGGGAACGAGCAGTACTTC	CASSLLRGNEQYF